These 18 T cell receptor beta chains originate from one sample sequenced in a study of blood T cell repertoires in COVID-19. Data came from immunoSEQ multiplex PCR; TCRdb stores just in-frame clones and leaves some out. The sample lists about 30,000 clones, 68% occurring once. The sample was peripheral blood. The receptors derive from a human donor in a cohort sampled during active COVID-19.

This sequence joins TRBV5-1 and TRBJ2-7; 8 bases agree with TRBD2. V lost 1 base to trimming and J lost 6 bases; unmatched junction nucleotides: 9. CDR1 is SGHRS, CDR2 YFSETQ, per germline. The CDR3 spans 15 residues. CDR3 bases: TGCGCCAGCAGCTTGAACGTGGCGGGAGGAAGCGAGCAGTACTTC. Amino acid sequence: CASSLNVAGGSEQYF.

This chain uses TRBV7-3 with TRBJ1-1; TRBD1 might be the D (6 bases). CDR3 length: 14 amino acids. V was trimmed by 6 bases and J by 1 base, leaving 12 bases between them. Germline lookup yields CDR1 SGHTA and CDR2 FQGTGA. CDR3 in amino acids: CASRQSGANTEAFF. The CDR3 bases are TGTGCCAGCAGACAATCAGGGGCGAACACTGAAGCTTTCTTT.

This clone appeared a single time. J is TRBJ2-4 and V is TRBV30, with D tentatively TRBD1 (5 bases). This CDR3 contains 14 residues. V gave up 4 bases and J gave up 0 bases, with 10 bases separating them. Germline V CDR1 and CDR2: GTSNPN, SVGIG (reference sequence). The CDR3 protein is CAWMTDLAKNIQYF. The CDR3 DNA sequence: TGTGCCTGGATGACAGACTTAGCCAAAAACATTCAGTACTTC.

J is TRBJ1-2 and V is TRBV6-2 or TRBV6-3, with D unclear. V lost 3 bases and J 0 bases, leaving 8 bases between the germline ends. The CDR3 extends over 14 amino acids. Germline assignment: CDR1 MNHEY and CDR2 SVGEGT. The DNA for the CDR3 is TGTGCCAGCAGTTATCCTTTATCTAACTATGGCTACACCTTC. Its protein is CASSYPLSNYGYTF.

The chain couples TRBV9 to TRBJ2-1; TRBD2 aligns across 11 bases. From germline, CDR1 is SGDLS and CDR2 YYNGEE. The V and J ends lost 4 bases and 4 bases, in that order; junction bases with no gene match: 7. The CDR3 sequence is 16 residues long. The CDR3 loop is CASSLNSGGEYNEQFF. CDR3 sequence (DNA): TGTGCCAGCAGCCTTAATAGCGGGGGGGAATACAATGAGCAGTTCTTC.

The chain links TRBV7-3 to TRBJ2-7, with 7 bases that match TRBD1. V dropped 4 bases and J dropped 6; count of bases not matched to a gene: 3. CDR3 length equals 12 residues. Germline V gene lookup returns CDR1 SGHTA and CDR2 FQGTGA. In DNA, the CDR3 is TGTGCCAGCAGCTGGGCAGGGGGCGAGCAGTACTTC. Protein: CASSWAGGEQYF.

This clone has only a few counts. CDR3 in DNA: TGTGCCAGCAGCTTAGTGGGACAGACCTACGAGCAGTACTTC. This gives the protein CASSLVGQTYEQYF. V and J are TRBV7-9 and TRBJ2-7; 7 bases are a match to TRBD1. V lost 1 base, J lost 2 bases, and 2 bases stayed unmatched. The germline V gene has CDR1 SEHNR and CDR2 FQNEAQ (reference sequence). The CDR3 has 14 residues. The full variable domain, in which reference TRBV7-9 and TRBJ2-7 provide the parts outside the CDR3, is DTGVSQNPRHKITKRGQNVTFRCDPISEHNRLYWYRQTLGQGPEFLTYFQNEAQLEKSRLLSDRFSAERPKGSFSTLEIQRTEQGDSAMYLCASSLVGQTYEQYFGPGTRLTVT.

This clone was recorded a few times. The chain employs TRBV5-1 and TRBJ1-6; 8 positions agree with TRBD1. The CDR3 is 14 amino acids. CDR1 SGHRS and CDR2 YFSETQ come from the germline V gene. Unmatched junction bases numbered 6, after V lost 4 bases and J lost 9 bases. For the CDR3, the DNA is TGCGCCAGCAGCACGGGACAGGAAGGTTCACCCCTCCACTTT. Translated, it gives CASSTGQEGSPLHF.

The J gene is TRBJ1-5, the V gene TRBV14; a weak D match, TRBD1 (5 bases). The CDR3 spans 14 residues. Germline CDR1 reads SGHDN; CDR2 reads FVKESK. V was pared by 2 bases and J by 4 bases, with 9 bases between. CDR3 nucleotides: TGTGCCAGCAGCCAATCGGGGGTAAATCAGCCCCAGCATTTT. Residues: CASSQSGVNQPQHF.

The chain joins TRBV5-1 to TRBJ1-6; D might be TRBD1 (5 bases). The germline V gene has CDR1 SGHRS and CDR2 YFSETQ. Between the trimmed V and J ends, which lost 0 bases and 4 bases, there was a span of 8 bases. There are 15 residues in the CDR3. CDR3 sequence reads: CASSLDRPYNSPLHF. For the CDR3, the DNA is TGCGCCAGCAGCTTGGACAGGCCTTATAATTCACCCCTCCACTTT.

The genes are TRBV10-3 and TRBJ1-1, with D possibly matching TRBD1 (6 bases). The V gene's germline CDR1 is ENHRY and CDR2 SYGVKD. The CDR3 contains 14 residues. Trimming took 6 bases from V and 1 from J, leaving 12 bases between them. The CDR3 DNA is TGTGCCATCAGCCGAGGGGGTAGGAACACTGAAGCTTTCTTT. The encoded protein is CAISRGGRNTEAFF.

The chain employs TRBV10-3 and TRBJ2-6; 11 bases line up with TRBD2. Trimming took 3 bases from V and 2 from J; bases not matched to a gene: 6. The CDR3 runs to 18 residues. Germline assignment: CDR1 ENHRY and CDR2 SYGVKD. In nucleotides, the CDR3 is TGTGCCATCAGTGAAAGTACTAGCGGGAGAGCTGGGGCCAACGTCCTGACTTTC. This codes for CAISESTSGRAGANVLTF.

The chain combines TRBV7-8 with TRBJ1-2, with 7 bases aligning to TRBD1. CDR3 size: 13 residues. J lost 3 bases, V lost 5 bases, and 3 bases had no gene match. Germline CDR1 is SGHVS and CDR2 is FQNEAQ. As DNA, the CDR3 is TGTGCCAGCAGCCGACAGGGTGACTATGGCTACACCTTC. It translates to CASSRQGDYGYTF. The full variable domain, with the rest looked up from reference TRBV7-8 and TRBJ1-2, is GAGVSQSPRYKVAKRGQDVALRCDPISGHVSLFWYQQALGQGPEFLTYFQNEAQLDKSGLPSDRFFAERPEGSVSTLKIQRTQQEDSAVYLCASSRQGDYGYTFGSGTRLTVV.

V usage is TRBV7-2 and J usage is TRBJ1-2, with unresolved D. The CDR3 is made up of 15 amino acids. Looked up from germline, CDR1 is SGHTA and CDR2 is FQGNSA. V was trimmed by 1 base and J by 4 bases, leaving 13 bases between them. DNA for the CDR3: TGTGCCAGCAGCTTAGTGGTTGGAGCCCCCTATGGCTACACCTTC. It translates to CASSLVVGAPYGYTF.

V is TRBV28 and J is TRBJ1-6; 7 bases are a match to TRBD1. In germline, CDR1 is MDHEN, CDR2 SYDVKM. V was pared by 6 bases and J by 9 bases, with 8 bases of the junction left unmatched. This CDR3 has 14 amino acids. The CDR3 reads CASSGRGKSSPLHF. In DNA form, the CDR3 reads TGTGCCAGCAGCGGCAGGGGGAAATCTTCACCCCTCCACTTT.

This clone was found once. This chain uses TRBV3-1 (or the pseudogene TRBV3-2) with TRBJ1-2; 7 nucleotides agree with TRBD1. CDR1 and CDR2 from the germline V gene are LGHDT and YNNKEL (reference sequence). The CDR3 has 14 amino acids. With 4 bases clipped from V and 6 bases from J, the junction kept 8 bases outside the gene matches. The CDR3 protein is CASSPPRTGNGYTF. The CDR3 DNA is TGTGCCAGCAGCCCACCCAGGACAGGAAATGGCTACACCTTC.

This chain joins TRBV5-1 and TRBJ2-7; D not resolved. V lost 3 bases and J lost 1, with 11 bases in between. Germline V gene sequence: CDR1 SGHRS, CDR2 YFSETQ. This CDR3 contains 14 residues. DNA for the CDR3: TGCGCCAGCAGCTCGGGTGACTGGTCCTACGAGCAGTACTTC. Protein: CASSSGDWSYEQYF.

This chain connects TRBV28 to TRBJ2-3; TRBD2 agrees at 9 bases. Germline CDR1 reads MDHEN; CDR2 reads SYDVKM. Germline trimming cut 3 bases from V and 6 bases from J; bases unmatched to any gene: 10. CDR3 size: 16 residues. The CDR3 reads CASSFLAGRRGDTQYF. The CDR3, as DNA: TGTGCCAGCAGTTTTCTAGCGGGGCGGAGGGGTGATACGCAGTATTTT.